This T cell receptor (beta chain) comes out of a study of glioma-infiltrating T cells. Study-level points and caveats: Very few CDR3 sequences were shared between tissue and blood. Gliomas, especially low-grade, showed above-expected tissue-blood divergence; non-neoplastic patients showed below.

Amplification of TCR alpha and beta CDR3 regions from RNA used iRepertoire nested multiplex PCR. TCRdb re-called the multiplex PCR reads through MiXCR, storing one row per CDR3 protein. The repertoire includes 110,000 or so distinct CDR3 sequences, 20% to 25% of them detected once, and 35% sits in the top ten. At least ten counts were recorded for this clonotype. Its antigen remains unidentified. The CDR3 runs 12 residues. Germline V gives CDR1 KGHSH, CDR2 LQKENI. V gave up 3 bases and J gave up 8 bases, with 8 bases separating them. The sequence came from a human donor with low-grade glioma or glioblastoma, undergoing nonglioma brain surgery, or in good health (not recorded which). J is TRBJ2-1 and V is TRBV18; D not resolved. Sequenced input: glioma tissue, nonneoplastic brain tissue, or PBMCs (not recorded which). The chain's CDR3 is CASSPIMDEQFF. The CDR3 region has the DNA TGTGCCAGCTCACCCATCATGGATGAGCAGTTCTTC.